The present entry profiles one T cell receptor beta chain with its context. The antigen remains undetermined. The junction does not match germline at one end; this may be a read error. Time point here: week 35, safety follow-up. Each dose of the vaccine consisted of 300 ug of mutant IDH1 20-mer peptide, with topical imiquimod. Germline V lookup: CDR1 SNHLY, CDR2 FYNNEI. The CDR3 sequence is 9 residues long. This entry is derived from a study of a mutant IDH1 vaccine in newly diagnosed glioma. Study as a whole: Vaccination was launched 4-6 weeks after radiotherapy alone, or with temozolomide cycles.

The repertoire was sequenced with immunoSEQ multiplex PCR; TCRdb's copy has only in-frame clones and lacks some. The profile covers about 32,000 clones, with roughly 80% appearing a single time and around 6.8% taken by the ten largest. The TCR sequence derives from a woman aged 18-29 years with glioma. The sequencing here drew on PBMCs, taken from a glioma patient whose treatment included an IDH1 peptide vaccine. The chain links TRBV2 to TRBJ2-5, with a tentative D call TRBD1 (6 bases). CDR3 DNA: TGTGCCAGCAGACAGGGTGCGAACTTC. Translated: CASRQGANF.